Described below is a single TCR beta chain sequence and its context. Assay: immunoSEQ multiplex PCR; the TCRdb copy retains only in-frame clones and omits some. The repertoire holds about 120,000 clones, with about 94% as singletons. This sample is part of a study of control samples from healthy donors and cancer patients. Germline CDR1 is MNHEY and CDR2 is SVGAGI. The CDR3 is 15 residues long. V was clipped by 6 bases and J by 4 bases; unmatched bases: 7. V and J are TRBV6-5 and TRBJ2-3; 10 bases match TRBD1. What was sequenced was blood. The TCR originated in a young man in good health. CDR3 residues: CASRQTGGAADTQYF. The CDR3 nucleotides read TGTGCCAGCAGACAGACAGGGGGCGCGGCAGATACGCAGTATTTT.